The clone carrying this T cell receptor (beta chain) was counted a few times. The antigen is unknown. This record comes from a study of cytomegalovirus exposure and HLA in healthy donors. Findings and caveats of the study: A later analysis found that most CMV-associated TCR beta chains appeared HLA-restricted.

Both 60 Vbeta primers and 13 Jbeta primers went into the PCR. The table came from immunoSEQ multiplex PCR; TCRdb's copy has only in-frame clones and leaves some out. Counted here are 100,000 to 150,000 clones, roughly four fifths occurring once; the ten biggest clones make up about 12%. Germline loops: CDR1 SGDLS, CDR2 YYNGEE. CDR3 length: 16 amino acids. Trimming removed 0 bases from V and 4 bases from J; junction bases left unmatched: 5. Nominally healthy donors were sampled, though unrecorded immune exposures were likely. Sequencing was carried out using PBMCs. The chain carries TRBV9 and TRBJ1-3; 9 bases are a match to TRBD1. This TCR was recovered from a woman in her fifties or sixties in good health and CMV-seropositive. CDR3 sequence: CASSVETGGPGNTIYF. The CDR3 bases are TGTGCCAGCAGCGTAGAAACAGGGGGCCCCGGAAACACCATATATTTT.